The clone carrying this T cell receptor (beta chain) was counted between two and nine times. Its target is not known. This sample is part of a study of T-cell reconstitution after alpha-beta-depleted transplantation in children. Study observations and caveats: Two months or so post-transplant, alpha-beta T cells reportedly derived from several hundred expanded graft clones.

Germline V gene lookup returns CDR1 SGHRS and CDR2 YFSETQ. J was trimmed by 4 bases and V by 0 bases; bases with no gene match: 7. The CDR3 is made up of 16 amino acids. The TCRbeta library was prepared with unique molecular identifiers. MiXCR, run by TCRdb on the PCR reads, gives a single entry per CDR3 protein. Here the sample spans nearly 350,000 distinct CDR3 sequences, 15% to 20% being singletons. The V and J genes are TRBV5-1 and TRBJ1-5; TRBD1 matches 7 bases. This sequence was found in a male patient aged 2-15 years who had a stem cell transplant for acute lymphoblastic leukemia, so the T cells may come from the graft donor. Source: PBMCs, mostly from graft donor cells, taken 360 days after TCRalphabeta/CD19-depleted stem cell transplant. The CDR3 DNA is TGCGCCAGCAGCTTGGGCACAGGGGCCCCGAATCAGCCCCAGCATTTT. Its protein product is CASSLGTGAPNQPQHF.